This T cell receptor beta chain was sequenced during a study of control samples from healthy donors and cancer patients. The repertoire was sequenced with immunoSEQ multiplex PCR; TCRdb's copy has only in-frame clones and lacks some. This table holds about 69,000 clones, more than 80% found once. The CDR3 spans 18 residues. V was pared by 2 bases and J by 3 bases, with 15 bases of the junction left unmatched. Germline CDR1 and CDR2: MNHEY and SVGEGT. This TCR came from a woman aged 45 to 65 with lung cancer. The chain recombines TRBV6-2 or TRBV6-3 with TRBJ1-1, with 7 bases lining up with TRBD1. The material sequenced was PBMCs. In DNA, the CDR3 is TGTGCCAGCAGTTACCCAAGTCCCGGGACAGTGTACTACACTGAAGCTTTCTTT. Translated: CASSYPSPGTVYYTEAFF.